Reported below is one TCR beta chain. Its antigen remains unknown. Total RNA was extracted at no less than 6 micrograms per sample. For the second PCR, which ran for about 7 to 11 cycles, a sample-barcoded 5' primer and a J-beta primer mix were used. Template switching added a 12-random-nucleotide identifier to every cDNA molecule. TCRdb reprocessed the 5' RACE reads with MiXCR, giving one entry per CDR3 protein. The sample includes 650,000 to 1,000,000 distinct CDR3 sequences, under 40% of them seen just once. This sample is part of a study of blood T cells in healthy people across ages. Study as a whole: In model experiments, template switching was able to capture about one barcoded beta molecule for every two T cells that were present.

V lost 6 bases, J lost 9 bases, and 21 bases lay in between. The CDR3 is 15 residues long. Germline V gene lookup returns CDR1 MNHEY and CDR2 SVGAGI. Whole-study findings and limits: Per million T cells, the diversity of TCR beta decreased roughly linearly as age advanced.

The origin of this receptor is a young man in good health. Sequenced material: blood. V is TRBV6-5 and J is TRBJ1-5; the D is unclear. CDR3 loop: CASSRRVEPGGPQHF. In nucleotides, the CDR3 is TGTGCCAGCAGCAGACGCGTGGAGCCCGGTGGGCCCCAGCATTTT.